The next 7 T cell receptor beta chains were all read from a single sample in a study of esophageal squamous cell carcinoma under preoperative chemotherapy. MiXCR, run by TCRdb on the PCR reads, gives a single entry per CDR3 protein. The repertoire holds some 16,000 distinct CDR3 sequences, with roughly 60% as singletons. Noted time point: before preoperative PTX-NDP chemotherapy. The sample was collected from a patient given preoperative chemotherapy. Receptors were obtained from a human donor with esophageal squamous cell carcinoma. The donor label of this sample is uncertain.

On this clonotype itself: At one boundary the junction diverges from the germline segment, which might be a read error. This chain connects TRBV6-1 to TRBJ2-3; 8 bases are shared with TRBD2. Germline assignment: CDR1 MNHNS and CDR2 SASEGT. This CDR3 has 16 residues. The DNA for the CDR3 is TGTGCCAGCGCGCGCAACGGGGGGGGTGACGCAGATACGCAGTATTTC. It is translated as CASARNGGGDADTQYF.

Ten or more counts support this clonotype. The V and J genes are TRBV2 and TRBJ2-1; no reliable D call. The CDR3 loop spans 13 amino acids. The V gene lost 3 bases and the J gene lost 6 bases, with 9 bases spanning the gap. In germline, CDR1 is SNHLY, CDR2 FYNNEI. The CDR3 DNA reads TGTGCCAGCAGTGATGGCCGGATCAATGAGCAGTTCTTC. It translates to CASSDGRINEQFF.

The chain uses TRBV6-1 and TRBJ2-1; 10 bases match TRBD2. CDR1 and CDR2 from the germline V gene are MNHNS and SASEGT. The V gene end was trimmed by 5 bases and the J gene end by 10 bases; junction bases not matched to a gene: 11. The CDR3 is made up of 15 amino acids. The CDR3 loop is CASSSLAGVGYEQFF. CDR3 nucleotide sequence: TGTGCCAGCAGTAGTCTAGCGGGAGTGGGCTACGAGCAGTTCTTC.

Details on this clonotype: Sequence at one end of the junction differs from germline and may be a read error. V usage is TRBV6-1 and J usage is TRBJ2-1; maybe TRBD2 (7 bases). Germline V lookup: CDR1 MNHNS, CDR2 SASEGT. This CDR3 is built from 16 residues. The CDR3 region is CASAGNGGRGPETQYF. The CDR3, as DNA: TGTGCCAGCGCGGGGAACGGGGGGCGTGGCCCAGAGACCCAGTATTTC.

As concerns this clonotype: One end of the junction is discordant with germline, which a read error may explain. For the CDR3, the DNA is TGTGCCAGCAGCCGCACGGGGCGGGGAGCCACAAATACGCAGTACTTT. The encoded protein is CASSRTGRGATNTQYF. This chain links TRBV6-1 with TRBJ2-3; tentative D call: TRBD2 (6 bases). The CDR3 covers 16 residues. CDR1 is MNHNS and CDR2 is SASEGT in the germline V gene.

The V call is TRBV11-3, the J call TRBJ2-7; D possibly corresponds to TRBD2 (6 bases). The CDR3 covers 15 residues. The V end was cut by 2 bases, the J end by 4 bases, with 15 bases between. Per the germline V gene, CDR1 is SGHNT and CDR2 is YENEEA. The CDR3, as DNA: TGTGCCAGCAGCTTATTGGGACTGCCACATTACGAGCAGTACTTC. Its protein is CASSLLGLPHYEQYF.

The chain combines TRBV6-1 with TRBJ2-4, with a weak D call TRBD1 (6 bases). V was shortened by 1 base and J by 12 bases, with 22 bases between the two germline ends. The CDR3 contains 16 residues. Germline values: CDR1 MNHNS, CDR2 SASEGT. Here the CDR3 DNA reads TGTGCCAGCAGTGAAGGGGGGCTGGGAGCCACAAATACTCAGTACTTC. The encoded protein is CASSEGGLGATNTQYF.